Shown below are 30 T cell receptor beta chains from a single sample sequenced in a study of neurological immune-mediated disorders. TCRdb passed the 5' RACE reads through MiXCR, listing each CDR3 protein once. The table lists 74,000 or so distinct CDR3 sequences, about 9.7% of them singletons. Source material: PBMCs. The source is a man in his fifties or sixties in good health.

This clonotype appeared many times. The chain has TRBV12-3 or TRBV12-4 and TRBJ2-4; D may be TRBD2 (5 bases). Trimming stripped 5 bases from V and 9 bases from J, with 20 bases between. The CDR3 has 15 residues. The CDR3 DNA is TGTGCCAGCAGTAGCCGTGCTACTAGTGTGATCATTCAGTACTTC. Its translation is CASSSRATSVIIQYF.

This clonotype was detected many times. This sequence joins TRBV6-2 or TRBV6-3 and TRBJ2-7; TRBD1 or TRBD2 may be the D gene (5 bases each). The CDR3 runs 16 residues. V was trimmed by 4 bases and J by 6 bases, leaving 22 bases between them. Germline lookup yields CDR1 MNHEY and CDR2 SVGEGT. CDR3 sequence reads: CASSSAPGPPASEQYF. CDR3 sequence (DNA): TGTGCCAGCAGTTCTGCTCCGGGACCCCCGGCCAGCGAGCAGTACTTC.

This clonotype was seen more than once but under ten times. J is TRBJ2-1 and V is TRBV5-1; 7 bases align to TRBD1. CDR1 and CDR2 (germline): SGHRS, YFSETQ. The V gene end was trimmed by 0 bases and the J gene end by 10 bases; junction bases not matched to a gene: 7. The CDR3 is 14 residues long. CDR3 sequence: CASSLEGGIREQFF. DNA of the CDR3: TGCGCCAGCAGCTTGGAAGGGGGCATCAGGGAGCAGTTCTTC.

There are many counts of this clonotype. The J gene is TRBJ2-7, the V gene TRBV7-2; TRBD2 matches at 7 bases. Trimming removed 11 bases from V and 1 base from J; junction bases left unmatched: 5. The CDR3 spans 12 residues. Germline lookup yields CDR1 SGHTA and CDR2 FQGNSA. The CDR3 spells CASAGASYEQYF. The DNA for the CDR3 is TGTGCCTCGGCGGGAGCATCCTACGAGCAGTACTTC.

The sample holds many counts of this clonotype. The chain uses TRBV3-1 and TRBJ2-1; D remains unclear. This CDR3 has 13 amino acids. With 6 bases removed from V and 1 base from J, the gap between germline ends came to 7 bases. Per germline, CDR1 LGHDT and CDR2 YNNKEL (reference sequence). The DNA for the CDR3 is TGTGCCAGCAGGTCCAGATCCTACAATGAGCAGTTCTTC. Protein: CASRSRSYNEQFF.

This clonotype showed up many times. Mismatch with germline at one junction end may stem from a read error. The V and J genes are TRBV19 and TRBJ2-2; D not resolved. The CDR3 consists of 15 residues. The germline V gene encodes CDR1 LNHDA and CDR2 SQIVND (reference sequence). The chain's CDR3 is CASSLEGFGTGELFF. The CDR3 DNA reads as TGTGCCAGTAGTTTAGAAGGTTTCGGGACCGGGGAGCTGTTTTTT.

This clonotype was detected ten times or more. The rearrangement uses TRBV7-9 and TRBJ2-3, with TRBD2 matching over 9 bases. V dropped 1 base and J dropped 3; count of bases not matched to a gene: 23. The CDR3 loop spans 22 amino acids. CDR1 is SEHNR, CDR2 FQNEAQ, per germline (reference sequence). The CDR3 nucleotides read TGTGCCAGCAGCTTAGGGAGCGTCGGCGGGGGGGGCCCATGGGGCCCTACAGATACGCAGTATTTT. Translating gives CASSLGSVGGGGPWGPTDTQYF.

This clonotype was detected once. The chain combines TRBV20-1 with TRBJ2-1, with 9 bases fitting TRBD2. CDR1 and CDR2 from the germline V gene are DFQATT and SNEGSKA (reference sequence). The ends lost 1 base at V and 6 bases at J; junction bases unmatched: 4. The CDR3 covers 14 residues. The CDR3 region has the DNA TGCAGTGCTAGAGGCGGGAGGGAGATCAATGAGCAGTTCTTC. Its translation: CSARGGREINEQFF.

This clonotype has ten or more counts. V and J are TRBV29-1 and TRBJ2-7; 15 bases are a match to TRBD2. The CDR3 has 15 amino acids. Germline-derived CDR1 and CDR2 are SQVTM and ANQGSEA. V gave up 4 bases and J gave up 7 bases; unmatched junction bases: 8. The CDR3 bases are TGCAGCGTTGTTTGGGGACTAGCGGGGGGAGAAGAGCAGTACTTC. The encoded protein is CSVVWGLAGGEEQYF.

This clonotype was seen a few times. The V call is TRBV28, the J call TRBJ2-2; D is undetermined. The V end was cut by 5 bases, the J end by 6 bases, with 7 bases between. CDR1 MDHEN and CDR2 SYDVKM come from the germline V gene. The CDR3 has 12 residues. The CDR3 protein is CASSTSAGELFF. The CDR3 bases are TGTGCCAGCAGTACCTCCGCCGGGGAGCTGTTTTTT. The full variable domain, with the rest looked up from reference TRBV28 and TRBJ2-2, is DVKVTQSSRYLVKRTGEKVFLECVQDMDHENMFWYRQDPGLGLRLIYFSYDVKMKEKGDIPEGYSVSREKKERFSLILESASTNQTSMYLCASSTSAGELFFGEGSRLTVL.

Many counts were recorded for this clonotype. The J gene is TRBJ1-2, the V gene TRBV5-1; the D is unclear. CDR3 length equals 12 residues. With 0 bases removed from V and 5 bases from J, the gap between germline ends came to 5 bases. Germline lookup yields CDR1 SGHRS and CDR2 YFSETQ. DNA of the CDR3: TGCGCCAGCAGCTTGGAGGGTTATGGCTACACCTTC. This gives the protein CASSLEGYGYTF.

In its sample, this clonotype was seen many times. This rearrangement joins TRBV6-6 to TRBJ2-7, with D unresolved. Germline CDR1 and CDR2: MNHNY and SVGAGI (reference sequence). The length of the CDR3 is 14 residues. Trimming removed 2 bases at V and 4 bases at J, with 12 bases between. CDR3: CASSYEGPKYEQYF. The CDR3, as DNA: TGTGCCAGCAGTTACGAAGGCCCCAAATACGAGCAGTACTTC.

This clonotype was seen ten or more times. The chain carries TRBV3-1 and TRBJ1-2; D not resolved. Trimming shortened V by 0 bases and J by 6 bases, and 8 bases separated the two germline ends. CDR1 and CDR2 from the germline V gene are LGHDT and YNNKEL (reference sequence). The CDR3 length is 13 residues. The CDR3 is CASSQDLGNGYTF. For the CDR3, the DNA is TGTGCCAGCAGCCAAGATCTGGGAAATGGCTACACCTTC.

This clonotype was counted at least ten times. CDR3 amino acids: CASSLAADTGELFF. The CDR3 DNA sequence: TGCGCCAGCAGCTTGGCCGCGGACACCGGGGAGCTGTTTTTT. The gene calls are TRBV5-1 and TRBJ2-2; D is ambiguous. The length of the CDR3 is 14 residues. The V end lost 0 bases, the J end lost 3 bases, and 6 bases lay between the germline ends. Per the germline V gene, CDR1 is SGHRS and CDR2 is YFSETQ.

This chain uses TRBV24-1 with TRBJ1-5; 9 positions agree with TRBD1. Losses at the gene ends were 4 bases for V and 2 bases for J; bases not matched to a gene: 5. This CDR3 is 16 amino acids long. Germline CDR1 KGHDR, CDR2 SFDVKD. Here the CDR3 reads CATSDWTGDGNQPQHF. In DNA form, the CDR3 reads TGTGCCACCAGTGACTGGACAGGGGATGGCAATCAGCCCCAGCATTTT.

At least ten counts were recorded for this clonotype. In DNA, the CDR3 is TGTGCCAGCAGAAGCTCTGGGGCCAACGTCCTGACTTTC. This gives the protein CASRSSGANVLTF. The chain couples TRBV6-2 or TRBV6-3 to TRBJ2-6, with D unclear. Germline-derived CDR1 and CDR2 are MNHEY and SVGEGT. V was trimmed by 6 bases and J by 0 bases, leaving 3 bases between them. CDR3 length: 13 amino acids.

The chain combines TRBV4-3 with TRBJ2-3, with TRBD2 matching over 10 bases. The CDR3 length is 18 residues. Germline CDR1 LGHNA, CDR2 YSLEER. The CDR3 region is CESSQDSQLAGITDTQYF. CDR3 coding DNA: TGCGAGAGCAGCCAAGATTCCCAACTAGCGGGGATCACAGATACGCAGTATTTT.

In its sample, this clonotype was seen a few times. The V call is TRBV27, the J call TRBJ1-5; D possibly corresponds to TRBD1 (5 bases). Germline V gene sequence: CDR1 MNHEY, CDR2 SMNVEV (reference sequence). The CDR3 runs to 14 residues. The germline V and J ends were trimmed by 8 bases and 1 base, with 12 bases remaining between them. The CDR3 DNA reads TGTGCCAGCGGCGGGACTAGGAGCAATCAGCCCCAGCATTTT. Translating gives CASGGTRSNQPQHF.

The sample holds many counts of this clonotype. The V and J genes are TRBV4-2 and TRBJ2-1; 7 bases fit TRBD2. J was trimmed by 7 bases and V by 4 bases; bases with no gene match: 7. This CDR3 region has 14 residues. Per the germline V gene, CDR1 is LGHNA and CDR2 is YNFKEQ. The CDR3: CASSRNQGGNEQFF. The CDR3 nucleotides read TGTGCCAGCAGCCGTAATCAGGGAGGGAATGAGCAGTTCTTC.

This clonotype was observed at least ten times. The CDR3 DNA follows: TGTGCCAGCAGCTTACTTAGCGGGAGGGTCGACGAGCAGTACTTC. This translates into CASSLLSGRVDEQYF. J is TRBJ2-7 and V is TRBV7-2, with 11 nucleotides matching TRBD2. The ends lost 2 bases at V and 5 bases at J; junction bases unmatched: 5. The CDR3 runs to 15 residues. Germline V gene lookup returns CDR1 SGHTA and CDR2 FQGNSA.

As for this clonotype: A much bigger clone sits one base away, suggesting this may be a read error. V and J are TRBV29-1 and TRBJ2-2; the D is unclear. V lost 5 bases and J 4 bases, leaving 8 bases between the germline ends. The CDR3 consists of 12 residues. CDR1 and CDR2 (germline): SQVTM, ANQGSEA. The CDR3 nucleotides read TGCAGCGTTCAGGTTAGCACCGGGGAGCTGTTTTTT. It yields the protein CSVQVSTGELFF.

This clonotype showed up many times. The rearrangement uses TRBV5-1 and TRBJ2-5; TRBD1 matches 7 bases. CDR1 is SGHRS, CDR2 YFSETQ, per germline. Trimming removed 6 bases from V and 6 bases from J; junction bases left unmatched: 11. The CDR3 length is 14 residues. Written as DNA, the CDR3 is TGCGCCAGCAACCGAAAAACAGGGGATCAGACCCAGTACTTC. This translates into CASNRKTGDQTQYF.

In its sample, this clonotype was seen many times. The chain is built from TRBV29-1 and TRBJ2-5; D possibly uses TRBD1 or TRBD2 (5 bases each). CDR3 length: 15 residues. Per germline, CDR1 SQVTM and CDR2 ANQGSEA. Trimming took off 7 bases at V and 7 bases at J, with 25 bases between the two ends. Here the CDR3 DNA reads TGCAGCGAGCGCCGGGATGGCAGGGTAATCGGGACCCAGTACTTC. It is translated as CSERRDGRVIGTQYF.

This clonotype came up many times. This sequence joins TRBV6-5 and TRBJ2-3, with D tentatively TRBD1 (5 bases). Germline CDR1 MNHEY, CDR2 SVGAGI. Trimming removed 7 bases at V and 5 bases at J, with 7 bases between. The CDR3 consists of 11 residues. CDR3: CASTGKDTQYF. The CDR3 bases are TGTGCCAGCACAGGGAAAGATACGCAGTATTTT.

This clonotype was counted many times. CDR3 in DNA: TGCAGCGTTGGGGGTTGGGGGCACAATGAGCAGTTCTTC. Protein product: CSVGGWGHNEQFF. The chain uses TRBV29-1 and TRBJ2-1, with D perhaps TRBD1 (6 bases). The CDR3 consists of 13 residues. The V end lost 4 bases, the J end lost 5 bases, and 12 bases lay between the germline ends. Germline CDR1 and CDR2: SQVTM and ANQGSEA.

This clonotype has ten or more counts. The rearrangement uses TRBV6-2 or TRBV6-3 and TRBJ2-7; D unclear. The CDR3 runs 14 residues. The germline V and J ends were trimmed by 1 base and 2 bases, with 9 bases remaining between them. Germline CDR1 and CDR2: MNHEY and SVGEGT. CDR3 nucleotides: TGTGCCAGCAGTTACTTCCGGGTAGCCTACGAGCAGTACTTC. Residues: CASSYFRVAYEQYF.

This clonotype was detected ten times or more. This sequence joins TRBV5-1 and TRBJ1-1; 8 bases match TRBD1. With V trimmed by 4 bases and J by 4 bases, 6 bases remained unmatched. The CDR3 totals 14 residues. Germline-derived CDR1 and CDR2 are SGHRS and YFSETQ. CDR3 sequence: CASSGDRGLTEAFF. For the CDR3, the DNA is TGCGCCAGCAGCGGCGACAGGGGACTCACTGAAGCTTTCTTT. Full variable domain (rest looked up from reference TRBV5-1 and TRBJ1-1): KAGVTQTPRYLIKTRGQQVTLSCSPISGHRSVSWYQQTPGQGLQFLFEYFSETQRNKGNFPGRFSGRQFSNSRSEMNVSTLELGDSALYLCASSGDRGLTEAFFGQGTRLTVV.

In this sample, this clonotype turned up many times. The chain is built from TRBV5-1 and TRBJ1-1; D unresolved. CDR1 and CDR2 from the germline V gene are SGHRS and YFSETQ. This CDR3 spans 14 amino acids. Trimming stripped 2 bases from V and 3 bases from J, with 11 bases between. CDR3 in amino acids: CASSLQPADTEAFF. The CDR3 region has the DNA TGCGCCAGCAGCTTACAGCCCGCCGACACTGAAGCTTTCTTT.

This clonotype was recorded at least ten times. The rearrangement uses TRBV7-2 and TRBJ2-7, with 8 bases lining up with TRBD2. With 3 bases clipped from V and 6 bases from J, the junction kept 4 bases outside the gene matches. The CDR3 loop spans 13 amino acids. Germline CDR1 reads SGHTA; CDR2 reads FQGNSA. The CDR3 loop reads CASSLDGGGEQYF. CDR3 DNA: TGTGCCAGCAGCTTGGACGGGGGGGGCGAGCAGTACTTC.

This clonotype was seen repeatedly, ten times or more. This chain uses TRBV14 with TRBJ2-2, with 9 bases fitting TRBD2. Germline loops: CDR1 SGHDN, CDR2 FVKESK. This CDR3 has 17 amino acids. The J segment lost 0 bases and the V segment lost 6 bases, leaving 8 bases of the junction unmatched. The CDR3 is CASRPGTSSSNTGELFF. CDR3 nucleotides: TGTGCCAGCAGACCCGGGACTAGCAGTTCGAACACCGGGGAGCTGTTTTTT.